These 32 T cell receptor beta chains originate from one sample sequenced in a study of blood T cells in healthy people across ages. It was with a sample-barcoded 5' primer and a J-beta primer mix that a second PCR of roughly 7 to 12 cycles was run. TCRdb used MiXCR to reprocess the 5' RACE reads, holding one entry per CDR3 protein. The sample consists of roughly 1,500,000 distinct CDR3 sequences, 35% to 45% of them appearing once. The sample comprised blood. The receptors stem from a woman between 18 and 30 years old in good health.

The chain employs TRBV4-1 and TRBJ1-2; possible D gene TRBD1, 5 bases. Germline lookup yields CDR1 MGHRA and CDR2 YSYEKL. The CDR3 runs 15 residues. V was shortened by 4 bases and J by 2 bases, with 14 bases between the two germline ends. The CDR3 DNA follows: TGCGCCAGCAGCCGCCGGGACGGATCAAACTATGGCTACACCTTC. Translation gives CASSRRDGSNYGYTF.

V usage is TRBV7-9 and J usage is TRBJ2-7, with TRBD2 matching 10 bases. The J call is doubtful: the DNA matches TRBJ2-5 better. Germline CDR1 and CDR2: SEHNR and FQNEAQ (reference sequence). The CDR3 covers 16 residues. The chain's CDR3 is CASSFASGRAAETQYF. CDR3 sequence (DNA): TGTGCCAGCAGCTTTGCGAGCGGGAGGGCCGCAGAGACCCAGTACTTC.

This clonotype showed up just a few times. V and J are TRBV4-1 and TRBJ2-7; perhaps TRBD1 as D (6 bases). Germline V lookup: CDR1 MGHRA, CDR2 YSYEKL. Trimming stripped 3 bases from V and 3 bases from J, with 27 bases between. The length of the CDR3 is 19 residues. CDR3: CASSQGNSPKSTGYYEQYF. CDR3 nucleotide sequence: TGCGCCAGCAGCCAGGGAAACTCACCTAAATCGACAGGTTACTACGAGCAGTACTTC.

This clonotype appeared a few times. This sequence joins TRBV12-3 or TRBV12-4 and TRBJ1-4, with D uncertain. V lost 6 bases to trimming and J lost 7 bases, with 15 bases between them. The CDR3 contains 14 residues. Here the CDR3 DNA reads TGTGCCAGCAGCCCGGGCGGGGTCGGTGAAAAACTGTTTTTT. Translated, it gives CASSPGGVGEKLFF.

The table lists this clonotype with many counts. The chain couples TRBV20-1 to TRBJ2-3; D might be TRBD1 (6 bases). V gave up 4 bases and J gave up 2 bases, with 16 bases separating them. The V gene's germline CDR1 is DFQATT and CDR2 SNEGSKA (reference sequence). This CDR3 is 15 amino acids long. CDR3: CSATRPDSNTDTQYF. The DNA of the CDR3 is TGCAGTGCTACCCGACCGGACAGTAACACAGATACGCAGTATTTT.

The chain employs TRBV6-5 and TRBJ2-5; 12 bases align to TRBD1. This CDR3 spans 14 amino acids. Germline assignment: CDR1 MNHEY and CDR2 SVGAGI. J was trimmed by 4 bases and V by 5 bases; bases with no gene match: 2. The DNA of the CDR3 is TGTGCCAGCAGTGCGGGACAGGGGGCAGAGACCCAGTACTTC. Protein sequence: CASSAGQGAETQYF.

As for this clonotype: A much larger clone lies a single base off, so this may be a read error. This chain connects TRBV7-2 to TRBJ2-1; no definite D call. Germline CDR1 reads SGHTA; CDR2 reads FQGNSA. The CDR3 length is 13 residues. The CDR3 here is CANSLGVNNEQFF. DNA for the CDR3: TGTGCCAACAGCTTAGGCGTTAACAATGAGCAGTTCTTC. Complete variable domain (other parts from reference TRBV7-2 and TRBJ2-1): GAGVSQSPSNKVTEKGKDVELRCDPISGHTALYWYRQSLGQGLEFLIYFQGNSAPDKSGLPSDRFSAERTGGSVSTLTIQRTQQEDSAVYLCANSLGVNNEQFFGPGTRLTVL.

The chain carries TRBV25-1 and TRBJ1-2; 8 positions match TRBD1. V lost 1 base to trimming and J lost 4 bases; unmatched junction nucleotides: 5. Per the germline V gene, CDR1 is MGHDK and CDR2 is SYGVNS. CDR3 size: 15 residues. DNA of the CDR3: TGTGCCAGCAGTGAATCGACAGGGGTGGGCTATGGCTACACCTTC. Translating it yields CASSESTGVGYGYTF.

V is TRBV28 and J is TRBJ2-7; 9 bases fit TRBD2. The CDR3 consists of 15 residues. The germline V gene has CDR1 MDHEN and CDR2 SYDVKM. V lost 6 bases, J lost 7 bases, and 13 bases stayed unmatched. The DNA for the CDR3 is TGTGCCAGCAGCGTAGCGGGGGATCTTTACAATGAGCAGTACTTC. Residues: CASSVAGDLYNEQYF.

The chain is built from TRBV12-3 or TRBV12-4 and TRBJ2-7; D is ambiguous. The CDR3 has 15 amino acids. The V end lost 2 bases, the J end lost 2 bases, and 13 bases lay between the germline ends. CDR3 region: CASSLTPLSAYEQYF. CDR3 bases: TGTGCCAGCAGTTTAACCCCTTTATCGGCCTACGAGCAGTACTTC.

This clonotype has only a few counts. This chain links TRBV10-3 with TRBJ2-3, with TRBD2 identical over 11 bases. The V and J ends lost 9 bases and 4 bases, in that order; junction bases with no gene match: 9. CDR1 is ENHRY and CDR2 is SYGVKD in the germline V gene. This CDR3 region has 15 residues. CDR3 nucleotides: TGTGCCATAGCCAGTAGCGGGGGGGCCGCAGATACGCAGTATTTT. This gives the protein CAIASSGGAADTQYF.

V gene TRBV10-3 combines with J gene TRBJ1-2, with D uncertain. Germline loops: CDR1 ENHRY, CDR2 SYGVKD. This CDR3 is built from 17 residues. Trimming took off 3 bases at V and 0 bases at J, with 17 bases between the two ends. CDR3 residues: CAISDGVGGTANYGYTF. CDR3 nucleotide sequence: TGTGCCATCAGTGATGGGGTTGGCGGAACAGCTAACTATGGCTACACCTTC.

This clonotype occurred once. The rearrangement uses TRBV21-1 and TRBJ1-2; the table's TRBD1 call for D was not verified on the DNA. TRBV21-1 is a known pseudogene. This CDR3 region has 14 residues. For the CDR3, the DNA is TGTGCCAGCAGCAAAGGCACAGGGGTGGGTGGCTACACCTTC. This sequence encodes CASSKGTGVGGYTF.

This chain connects TRBV4-1 to TRBJ2-3; 8 bases agree with TRBD2. Germline CDR1 MGHRA, CDR2 YSYEKL. The junction had 13 bases not matched to a gene; V was cut back by 4 bases and J by 4 bases. This CDR3 is 17 amino acids long. The CDR3 loop reads CASSLLGGSGSSDTQYF. The CDR3 coding sequence is TGCGCCAGCAGCCTTCTTGGTGGCAGCGGGAGCTCAGATACGCAGTATTTT.

In nucleotides, the CDR3 is TGCAGTGCTAGTGACTATGGCTACACCTTC. It translates to CSASDYGYTF. This chain links TRBV20-1 with TRBJ1-2; D is unclear. Per the germline V gene, CDR1 is DFQATT and CDR2 is SNEGSKA (reference sequence). The V gene lost 3 bases and the J gene lost 3 bases, with 2 bases spanning the gap. The CDR3 loop spans 10 amino acids.

This rearrangement joins TRBV10-3 to TRBJ2-3, with a weak D call TRBD2 (6 bases). Germline V gives CDR1 ENHRY, CDR2 SYGVKD. Trimming left V 10 bases short and J 3 bases short, with 20 bases between. The CDR3 has 15 amino acids. The CDR3 loop reads CATPAERAGTDTQYF. The CDR3 DNA is TGTGCCACCCCGGCAGAACGAGCGGGTACAGATACGCAGTATTTT.

The genes are TRBV11-2 and TRBJ2-3; TRBD2 matches 12 bases. After removal of 5 bases from V and 7 bases from J, the junction contained 16 bases not matched to a gene. Germline values: CDR1 SGHAT, CDR2 FQNNGV. The CDR3 contains 18 residues. Written as DNA, the CDR3 is TGTGCCAGCAGCCTATCTATGGCTAGCGGGAGGGCCGTGTATACGCAGTATTTT. Residues: CASSLSMASGRAVYTQYF.

The chain has TRBV6-5 and TRBJ2-1; no reliable D call. Trimming stripped 4 bases from V and 9 bases from J, with 10 bases between. The CDR3 spans 12 residues. From germline, CDR1 is MNHEY and CDR2 SVGAGI. CDR3 sequence: CASSSGWSEQFF. The CDR3 DNA reads TGTGCCAGCAGTTCCGGGTGGAGTGAGCAGTTCTTC.

CDR3 region: CASSLHGTSGVNEQFF. CDR3 bases: TGCGCCAGCAGCCTACACGGGACTAGCGGGGTCAATGAGCAGTTCTTC. The chain links TRBV4-1 to TRBJ2-1; TRBD2 agrees at 13 bases. Germline V gene sequence: CDR1 MGHRA, CDR2 YSYEKL. Germline trimming cut 4 bases from V and 6 bases from J; bases unmatched to any gene: 6. This CDR3 comprises 16 residues.

This clonotype turned up a few times. V is TRBV7-2 and J is TRBJ1-2, with 10 bases identical to TRBD1. The V gene's germline CDR1 is SGHTA and CDR2 FQGNSA. The CDR3 runs to 15 residues. V dropped 2 bases and J dropped 9; count of bases not matched to a gene: 9. Written as DNA, the CDR3 is TGTGCCAGCAGCTTACTGACAGGGGGCGAACCGCGCTACACCTTC. Residues: CASSLLTGGEPRYTF. The whole variable domain, filled in from reference TRBV7-2 and TRBJ1-2, reads GAGVSQSPSNKVTEKGKDVELRCDPISGHTALYWYRQSLGQGLEFLIYFQGNSAPDKSGLPSDRFSAERTGGSVSTLTIQRTQQEDSAVYLCASSLLTGGEPRYTFGSGTRLTVV.

This clonotype was picked up a small number of times. The rearrangement links TRBV3-1 to TRBJ2-7; D gene ambiguous. Trimming left V 1 base short and J 4 bases short, with 11 bases between. Germline V CDR1 and CDR2: LGHDT, YNNKEL (reference sequence). The CDR3 is made up of 14 amino acids. CDR3 nucleotides: TGTGCCAGCAGCCAAGTTTCAGATACTTACGAGCAGTACTTC. Residues: CASSQVSDTYEQYF.

The chain couples TRBV7-2 to TRBJ2-5; 14 bases agree with TRBD2. CDR1 SGHTA and CDR2 FQGNSA come from the germline V gene. The CDR3 extends over 17 amino acids. The trim removed 2 bases at V and 1 base at J, leaving 3 bases unmatched. In nucleotides, the CDR3 is TGTGCCAGCAGCTTAAGGGGGACTAGCGGGAGCCAAGAGACCCAGTACTTC. Encoded protein: CASSLRGTSGSQETQYF. Filled out from reference TRBV7-2 and TRBJ2-5, the complete variable domain reads GAGVSQSPSNKVTEKGKDVELRCDPISGHTALYWYRQSLGQGLEFLIYFQGNSAPDKSGLPSDRFSAERTGGSVSTLTIQRTQQEDSAVYLCASSLRGTSGSQETQYFGPGTRLLVL.

V and J are TRBV12-3 or TRBV12-4 and TRBJ2-7; the match to TRBD1 covers 9 bases. CDR3 length: 13 amino acids. Trimming at V came to 5 bases and at J to 7 bases, leaving 6 bases not matched to a gene. The CDR3 bases are TGTGCCAGCAGTAATGACAGGGGGGATGAGCAGTACTTC. Translating gives CASSNDRGDEQYF.

CDR3 in DNA: TGCGCCAGCAGCTCTTATTCGGTGAACTATGGCTACACCTTC. This sequence encodes CASSSYSVNYGYTF. The J gene is TRBJ1-2, the V gene TRBV5-1; D is ambiguous. CDR1 is SGHRS and CDR2 is YFSETQ in the germline V gene. The V and J ends lost 3 bases and 2 bases respectively, with 11 bases between them. The CDR3 loop spans 14 amino acids.

This clonotype came up a few times. The chain joins TRBV5-6 to TRBJ1-2; possibly TRBD1 for D (5 bases). Germline V lookup: CDR1 SGHDT, CDR2 YYEEEE. V lost 4 bases and J lost 8, with 33 bases in between. The CDR3 has 19 amino acids. CDR3 sequence (DNA): TGTGCCAGCAGCCTCGGGGCTATGGGCCCAAATTCGATTTTTCTGGGCTACACCTTC. This encodes CASSLGAMGPNSIFLGYTF. Full variable domain (missing parts from reference TRBV5-6 and TRBJ1-2): DAGVTQSPTHLIKTRGQQVTLRCSPKSGHDTVSWYQQALGQGPQFIFQYYEEEERQRGNFPDRFSGHQFPNYSSELNVNALLLGDSALYLCASSLGAMGPNSIFLGYTFGSGTRLTVV.

This clonotype was recorded a few times. The chain uses TRBV4-1 and TRBJ2-1; no firm D call. Germline-derived CDR1 and CDR2 are MGHRA and YSYEKL. Trimming took 4 bases from V and 2 from J, leaving 12 bases between them. This CDR3 has 15 residues. DNA of the CDR3: TGCGCCAGCAGCCCCACGCATGGGGCCTACAATGAGCAGTTCTTC. Its protein is CASSPTHGAYNEQFF.

This clonotype was picked up a small number of times. This sequence joins TRBV3-1 and TRBJ2-7, with 13 bases fitting TRBD2. The CDR3 covers 19 residues. The V gene's germline CDR1 is LGHDT and CDR2 YNNKEL (reference sequence). Trimming at V came to 0 bases and at J to 2 bases, leaving 10 bases not matched to a gene. CDR3 in amino acids: CASSQEAGLAGRVTYEQYF. The DNA of the CDR3 is TGTGCCAGCAGCCAAGAGGCGGGACTAGCGGGAAGGGTAACCTACGAGCAGTACTTC.

The rearrangement uses TRBV30 and TRBJ2-7; D unresolved. Trimming pared 2 bases from V and 0 bases from J, leaving 11 bases between. Germline V gene sequence: CDR1 GTSNPN, CDR2 SVGIG (reference sequence). The CDR3 spans 14 residues. The CDR3 region is CAWSLPKGSYEQYF. Here the CDR3 DNA reads TGTGCCTGGAGTTTGCCGAAGGGCTCCTACGAGCAGTACTTC.

CDR3 region: CASSPRDRPQAYSNQPQHF. CDR3 sequence (DNA): TGTGCCAGCAGTCCACGGGACAGGCCCCAAGCCTATAGCAATCAGCCCCAGCATTTT. The genes are TRBV27 and TRBJ1-5; 8 bases are a match to TRBD1. The germline V gene encodes CDR1 MNHEY and CDR2 SMNVEV (reference sequence). The CDR3 is 19 residues long. V was pared by 5 bases and J by 0 bases, with 15 bases of the junction left unmatched.

This rearrangement joins TRBV7-2 to TRBJ2-7, with 7 bases matching TRBD2. The V gene's germline CDR1 is SGHTA and CDR2 FQGNSA. J gave up 2 bases and V 4 bases, and 8 bases lay outside the gene matches. This CDR3 spans 15 amino acids. The CDR3 loop is CASSSSAGLAYEQYF. CDR3 nucleotide sequence: TGTGCCAGCAGCTCTTCAGCGGGACTCGCCTACGAGCAGTACTTC.

This clonotype was seen more than once but under ten times. J is TRBJ2-5 and V is TRBV25-1; D gene unclear. Looked up from germline, CDR1 is MGHDK and CDR2 is SYGVNS. Trimming took off 8 bases at V and 5 bases at J, with 9 bases between the two ends. This CDR3 has 11 residues. CDR3 DNA sequence: TGTGCCAGCGAAAGAAAGGAGACCCAGTACTTC. Residues: CASERKETQYF.

The rearrangement links TRBV12-5 to TRBJ2-1, with D possibly TRBD1 on 5 matching bases. V was cut by 0 bases and J by 7 bases, with 19 bases left in between. Germline-derived CDR1 and CDR2 are LGHNT and FRNRAP. The CDR3 consists of 17 residues. CDR3 residues: CASGLVLGRTRSNEQFF. The CDR3 nucleotides are TGTGCTAGTGGTTTGGTACTTGGTAGGACAAGATCAAATGAGCAGTTCTTC.